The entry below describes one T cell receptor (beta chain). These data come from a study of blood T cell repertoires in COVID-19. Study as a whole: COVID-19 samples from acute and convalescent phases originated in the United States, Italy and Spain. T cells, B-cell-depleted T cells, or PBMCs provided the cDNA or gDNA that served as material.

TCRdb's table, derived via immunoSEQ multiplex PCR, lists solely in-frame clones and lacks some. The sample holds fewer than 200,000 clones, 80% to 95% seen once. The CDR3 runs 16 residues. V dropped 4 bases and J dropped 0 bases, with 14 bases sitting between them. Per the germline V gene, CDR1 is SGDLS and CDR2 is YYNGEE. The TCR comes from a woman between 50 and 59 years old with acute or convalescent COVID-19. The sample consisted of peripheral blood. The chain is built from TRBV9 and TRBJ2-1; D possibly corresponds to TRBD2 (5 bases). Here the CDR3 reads CASSLLSGSSYNEQFF. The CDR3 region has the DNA TGTGCCAGCAGCCTCCTGAGCGGAAGCTCCTACAATGAGCAGTTCTTC.